This TCR beta chain was identified during a study of HIV-infected patients and healthy controls. Whole blood was used without fractionation, so all unsorted peripheral T cells were included. V lost 0 bases, J lost 5 bases, and 4 bases stayed unmatched. Germline V lookup: CDR1 WSHSY, CDR2 SAAADI. The CDR3 is 15 residues long. 400 to 550 ng RNA was reverse transcribed with alpha and beta constant-region primers. Using multiplexing indices, alpha and beta chain libraries were generated apart by chain-specific third strand synthesis. All rearrangements within a chain used one primer pair; cDNA molecules carried barcodes. A 12-nucleotide barcode per molecule came from two concatenated random hexamers added pre-amplification. TCRdb re-derived calls from the 5' RACE reads in MiXCR, one entry per CDR3 protein. The sample gives thousands of distinct CDR3 sequences, approximately 8.2% of which show up once; about 20% is in the top ten.

Study results and caveats: Compared with controls, mean Gini indices were significantly raised in HIV-infected repertoires, possibly indicating oligoclonality. CMV-associated CDR3s mostly grew nonsignificantly during therapy, while HIV-associated CDR3s declined significantly.

At least ten counts were recorded for this clonotype. The antigen is undetermined. This material consisted of blood, taken before antiretroviral therapy. This sequence joins TRBV10-2 and TRBJ1-1; 9 bases fit TRBD1. The sequence derives from an adult with HIV infection. Here the CDR3 DNA reads TGCGCCAGCAGTGAGTCGGACAGGGGCAGGACTGAAGCTTTCTTT. Translating gives CASSESDRGRTEAFF.